This T cell receptor beta chain was sequenced during a study of blood T cells in healthy people across ages. A second PCR, run for about 7 to 11 cycles, used a sample-barcoded 5' primer plus a J-beta primer mix. TCRdb fed the 5' RACE reads into MiXCR, producing one record per CDR3 protein. Of more than 650,000 distinct CDR3 sequences in the sample, 20% to 25% were seen once. Investigators took ten milliliters of peripheral blood from every donor. Researchers isolated at least 6 million PBMCs per sample. Samples each had at least 5 micrograms of total RNA extracted. V lost 5 bases, J lost 8 bases, and 13 bases lay in between. The germline V gene has CDR1 SEHNR and CDR2 FQNEAQ (reference sequence). This CDR3 spans 13 amino acids.

Sequenced: blood. The receptor comes from an older man in good health. The chain combines TRBV7-9 with TRBJ2-1; TRBD1 or TRBD2 may be the D gene (5 bases each). The CDR3 here is CASSRGTIDEQFF. CDR3 sequence (DNA): TGTGCCAGCAGCCGAGGGACGATTGATGAGCAGTTCTTC.